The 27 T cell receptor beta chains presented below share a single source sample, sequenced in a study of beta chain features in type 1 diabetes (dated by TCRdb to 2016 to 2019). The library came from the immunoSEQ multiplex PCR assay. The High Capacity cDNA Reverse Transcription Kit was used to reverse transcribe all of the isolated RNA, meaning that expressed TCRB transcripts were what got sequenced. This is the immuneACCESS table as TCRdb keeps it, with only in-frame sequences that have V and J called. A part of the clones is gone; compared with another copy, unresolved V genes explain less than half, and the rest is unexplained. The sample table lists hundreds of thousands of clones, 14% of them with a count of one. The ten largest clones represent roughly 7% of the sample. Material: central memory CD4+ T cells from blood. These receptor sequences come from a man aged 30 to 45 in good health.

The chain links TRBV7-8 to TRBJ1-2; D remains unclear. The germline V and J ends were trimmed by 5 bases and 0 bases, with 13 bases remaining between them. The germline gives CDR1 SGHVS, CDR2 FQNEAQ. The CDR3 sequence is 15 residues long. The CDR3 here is CASSRNGKANYGYTF. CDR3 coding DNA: TGTGCCAGCAGCCGCAATGGGAAAGCTAACTATGGCTACACCTTC.

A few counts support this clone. The CDR3 DNA reads as TGTGCTAGTGGTTTGGAGGGGACTAGCGGCTACAATGAGCAGTTCTTC. This translates into CASGLEGTSGYNEQFF. V is TRBV12-5 and J is TRBJ2-1; the match to TRBD2 covers 11 bases. The CDR3 sequence is 16 residues long. Germline lookup yields CDR1 LGHNT and CDR2 FRNRAP. V dropped 1 base and J dropped 3; count of bases not matched to a gene: 2.

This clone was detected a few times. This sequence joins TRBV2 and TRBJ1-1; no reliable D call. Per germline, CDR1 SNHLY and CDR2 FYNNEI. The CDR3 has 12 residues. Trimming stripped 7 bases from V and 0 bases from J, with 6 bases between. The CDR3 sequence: CASNYLNTEAFF. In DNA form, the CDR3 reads TGTGCCAGCAACTATTTGAACACTGAAGCTTTCTTT.

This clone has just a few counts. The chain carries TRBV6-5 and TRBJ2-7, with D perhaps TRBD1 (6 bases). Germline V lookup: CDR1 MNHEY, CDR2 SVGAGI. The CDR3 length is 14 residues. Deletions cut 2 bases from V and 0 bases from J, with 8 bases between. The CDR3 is CASSYGTFSYEQYF. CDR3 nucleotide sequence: TGTGCCAGCAGTTACGGGACATTCTCCTACGAGCAGTACTTC.

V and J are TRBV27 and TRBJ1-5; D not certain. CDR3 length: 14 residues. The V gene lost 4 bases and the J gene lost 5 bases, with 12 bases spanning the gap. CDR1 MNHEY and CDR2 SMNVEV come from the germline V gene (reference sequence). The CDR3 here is CASSSNPVDQPQHF. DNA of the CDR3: TGTGCCAGCAGTTCAAACCCGGTTGATCAGCCCCAGCATTTT.

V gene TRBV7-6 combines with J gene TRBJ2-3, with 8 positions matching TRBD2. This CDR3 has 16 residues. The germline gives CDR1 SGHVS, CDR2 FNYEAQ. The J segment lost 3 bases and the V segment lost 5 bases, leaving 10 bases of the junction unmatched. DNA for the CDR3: TGTGCCAGCAGCCTCAGTGGCGGGGGGTCGACAGATACGCAGTATTTT. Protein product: CASSLSGGGSTDTQYF. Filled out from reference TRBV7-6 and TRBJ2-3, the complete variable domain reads GAGVSQSPRYKVTKRGQDVALRCDPISGHVSLYWYRQALGQGPEFLTYFNYEAQQDKSGLPNDRFSAERPEGSISTLTIQRTEQRDSAMYRCASSLSGGGSTDTQYFGPGTRLTVL.

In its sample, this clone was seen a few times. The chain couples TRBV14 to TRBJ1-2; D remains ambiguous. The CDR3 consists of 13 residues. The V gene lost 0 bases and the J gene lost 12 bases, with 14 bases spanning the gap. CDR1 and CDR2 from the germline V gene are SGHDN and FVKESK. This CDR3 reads CASSQDLSAAHTF. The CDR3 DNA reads TGTGCCAGCAGCCAAGATCTGTCGGCAGCCCACACCTTC.

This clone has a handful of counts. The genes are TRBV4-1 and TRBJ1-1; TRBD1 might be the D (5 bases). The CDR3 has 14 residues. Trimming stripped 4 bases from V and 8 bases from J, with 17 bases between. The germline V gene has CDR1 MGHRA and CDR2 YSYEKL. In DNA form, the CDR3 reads TGCGCCAGCAGCCCCGGTACTACGACAGCCGAAGCTTTCTTT. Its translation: CASSPGTTTAEAFF.

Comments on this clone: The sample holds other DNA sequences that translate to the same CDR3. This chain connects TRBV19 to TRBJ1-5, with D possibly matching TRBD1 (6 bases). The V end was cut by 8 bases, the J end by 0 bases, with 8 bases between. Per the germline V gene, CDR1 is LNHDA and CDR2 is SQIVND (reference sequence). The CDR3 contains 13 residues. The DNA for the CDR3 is TGTGCCAGTTCAGGGGATAGCAATCAGCCCCAGCATTTT. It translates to CASSGDSNQPQHF.

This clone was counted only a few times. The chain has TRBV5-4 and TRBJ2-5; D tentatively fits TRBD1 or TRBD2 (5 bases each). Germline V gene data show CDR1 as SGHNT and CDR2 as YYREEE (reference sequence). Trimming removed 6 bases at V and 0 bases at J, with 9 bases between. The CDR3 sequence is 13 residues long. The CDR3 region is CASNRGDQETQYF. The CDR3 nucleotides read TGTGCCAGCAACCGGGGCGACCAAGAGACCCAGTACTTC.

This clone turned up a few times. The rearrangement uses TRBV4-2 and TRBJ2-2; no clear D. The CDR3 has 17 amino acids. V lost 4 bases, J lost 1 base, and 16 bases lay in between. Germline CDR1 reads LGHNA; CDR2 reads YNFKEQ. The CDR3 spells CASSPKVLTENTGELFF. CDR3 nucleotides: TGTGCCAGCAGCCCCAAAGTGTTAACAGAGAACACCGGGGAGCTGTTTTTT.

CDR3 residues: CASSQDVISGPNNEQFF. DNA of the CDR3: TGCGCCAGCAGCCAAGATGTGATATCGGGCCCCAACAATGAGCAGTTCTTC. This chain links TRBV4-3 with TRBJ2-1, with D unclear. The CDR3 length is 17 residues. Trimming shortened V by 0 bases and J by 5 bases, and 17 bases separated the two germline ends. CDR1 LGHNA and CDR2 YSLEER come from the germline V gene.

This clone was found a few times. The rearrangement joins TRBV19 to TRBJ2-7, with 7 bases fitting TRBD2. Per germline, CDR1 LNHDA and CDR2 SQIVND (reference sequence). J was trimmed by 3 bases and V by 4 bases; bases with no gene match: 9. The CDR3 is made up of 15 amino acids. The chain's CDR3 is CASSRNPGGFYEQYV. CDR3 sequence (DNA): TGTGCCAGTAGTAGGAATCCGGGGGGATTCTACGAGCAGTACGTC.

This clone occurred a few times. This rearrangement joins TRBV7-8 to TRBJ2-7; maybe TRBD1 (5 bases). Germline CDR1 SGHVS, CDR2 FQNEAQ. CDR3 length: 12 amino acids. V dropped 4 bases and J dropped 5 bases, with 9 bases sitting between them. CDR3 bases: TGTGCCAGCAGCTCCAGGGTGCACGAGCAGTACTTC. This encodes CASSSRVHEQYF.

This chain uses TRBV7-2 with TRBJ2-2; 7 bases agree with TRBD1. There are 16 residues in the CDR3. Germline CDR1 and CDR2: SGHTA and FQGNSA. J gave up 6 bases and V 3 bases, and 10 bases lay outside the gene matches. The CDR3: CASSFERQGGAGELFF. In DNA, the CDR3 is TGTGCCAGCAGCTTCGAGAGACAGGGTGGCGCCGGGGAGCTGTTTTTT. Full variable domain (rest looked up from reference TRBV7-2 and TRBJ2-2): GAGVSQSPSNKVTEKGKDVELRCDPISGHTALYWYRQSLGQGLEFLIYFQGNSAPDKSGLPSDRFSAERTGGSVSTLTIQRTQQEDSAVYLCASSFERQGGAGELFFGEGSRLTVL.

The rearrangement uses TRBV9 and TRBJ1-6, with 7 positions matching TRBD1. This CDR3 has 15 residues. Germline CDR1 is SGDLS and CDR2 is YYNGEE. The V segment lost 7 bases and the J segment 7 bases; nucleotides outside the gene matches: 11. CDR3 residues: CASGRTGTANSPLHF. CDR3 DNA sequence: TGTGCCAGCGGCCGGACCGGGACAGCAAATTCACCCCTCCACTTT.

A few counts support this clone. Here the CDR3 reads CAAWDRVLVKLFF. The CDR3 nucleotides are TGTGCCGCCTGGGACAGGGTTCTTGTAAAACTGTTTTTT. The genes are TRBV19 and TRBJ1-4; 9 bases fit TRBD1. V gave up 11 bases and J gave up 10 bases; unmatched junction bases: 11. Germline V gene data show CDR1 as LNHDA and CDR2 as SQIVND (reference sequence). There are 13 residues in the CDR3.

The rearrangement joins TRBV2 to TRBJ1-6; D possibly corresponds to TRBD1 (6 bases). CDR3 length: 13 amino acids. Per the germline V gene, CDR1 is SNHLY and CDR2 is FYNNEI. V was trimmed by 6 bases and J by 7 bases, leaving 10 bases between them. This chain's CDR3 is CASRLDRNSPLHF. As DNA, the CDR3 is TGTGCCAGCAGATTGGACAGAAATTCACCCCTCCACTTT.

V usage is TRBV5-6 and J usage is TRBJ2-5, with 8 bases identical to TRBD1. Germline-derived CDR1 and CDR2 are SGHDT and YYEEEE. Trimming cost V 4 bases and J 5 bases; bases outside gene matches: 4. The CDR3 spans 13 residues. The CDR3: CASSVTGVETQYF. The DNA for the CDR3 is TGTGCCAGCAGCGTGACAGGGGTGGAGACCCAGTACTTC.

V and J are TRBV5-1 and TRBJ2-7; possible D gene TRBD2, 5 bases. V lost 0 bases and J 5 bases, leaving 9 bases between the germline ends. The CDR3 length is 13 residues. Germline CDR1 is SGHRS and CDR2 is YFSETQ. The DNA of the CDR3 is TGCGCCAGCAGCTTGGCTTGGGGAGACGAGCAGTACTTC. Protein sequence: CASSLAWGDEQYF.

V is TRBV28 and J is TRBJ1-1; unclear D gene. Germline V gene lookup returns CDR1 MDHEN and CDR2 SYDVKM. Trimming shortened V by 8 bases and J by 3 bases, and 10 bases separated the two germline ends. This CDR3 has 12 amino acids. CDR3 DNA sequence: TGTGCCAGCGGACTATCGCACACTGAAGCTTTCTTT. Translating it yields CASGLSHTEAFF.

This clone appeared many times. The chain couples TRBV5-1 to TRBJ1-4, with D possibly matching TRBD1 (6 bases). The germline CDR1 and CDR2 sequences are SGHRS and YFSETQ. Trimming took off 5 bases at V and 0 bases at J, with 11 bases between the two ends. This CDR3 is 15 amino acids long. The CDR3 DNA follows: TGCGCCAGCAGAAGGACAGCCACAACTAATGAAAAACTGTTTTTT. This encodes CASRRTATTNEKLFF.

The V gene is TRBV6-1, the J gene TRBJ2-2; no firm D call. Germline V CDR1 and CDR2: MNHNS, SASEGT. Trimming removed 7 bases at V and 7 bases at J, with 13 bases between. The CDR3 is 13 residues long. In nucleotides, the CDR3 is TGTGCCAGCACCAAGAGTAGGAACGGGGAGCTGTTTTTT. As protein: CASTKSRNGELFF.

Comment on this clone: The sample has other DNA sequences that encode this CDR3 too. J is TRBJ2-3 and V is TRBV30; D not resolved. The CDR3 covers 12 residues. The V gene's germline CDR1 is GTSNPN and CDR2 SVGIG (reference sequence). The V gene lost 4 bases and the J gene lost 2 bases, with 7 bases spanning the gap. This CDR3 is CAWNPNTDTQYF. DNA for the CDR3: TGTGCCTGGAACCCTAACACAGATACGCAGTATTTT.

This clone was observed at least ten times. The CDR3 coding sequence is TGTGCCAGCAGCCCCGGCGGGAGGCGGACAGATACGCAGTATTTT. Translated: CASSPGGRRTDTQYF. This chain connects TRBV4-2 to TRBJ2-3, with 8 bases identical to TRBD2. Trimming cost V 4 bases and J 3 bases; bases outside gene matches: 6. In germline, CDR1 is LGHNA, CDR2 YNFKEQ. The CDR3 contains 15 residues.

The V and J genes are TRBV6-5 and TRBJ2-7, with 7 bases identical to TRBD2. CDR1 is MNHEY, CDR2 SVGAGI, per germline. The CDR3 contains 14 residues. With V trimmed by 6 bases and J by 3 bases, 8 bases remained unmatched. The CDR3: CASRHGGGLYEQYF. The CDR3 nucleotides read TGTGCCAGCAGACACGGGGGAGGGCTCTACGAGCAGTACTTC.

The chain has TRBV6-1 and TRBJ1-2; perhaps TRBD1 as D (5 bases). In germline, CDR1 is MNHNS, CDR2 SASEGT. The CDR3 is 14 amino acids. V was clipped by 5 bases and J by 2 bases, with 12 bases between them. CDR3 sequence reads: CASSSGTPNYGYTF. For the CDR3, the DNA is TGTGCCAGCAGTTCAGGGACTCCCAACTATGGCTACACCTTC.